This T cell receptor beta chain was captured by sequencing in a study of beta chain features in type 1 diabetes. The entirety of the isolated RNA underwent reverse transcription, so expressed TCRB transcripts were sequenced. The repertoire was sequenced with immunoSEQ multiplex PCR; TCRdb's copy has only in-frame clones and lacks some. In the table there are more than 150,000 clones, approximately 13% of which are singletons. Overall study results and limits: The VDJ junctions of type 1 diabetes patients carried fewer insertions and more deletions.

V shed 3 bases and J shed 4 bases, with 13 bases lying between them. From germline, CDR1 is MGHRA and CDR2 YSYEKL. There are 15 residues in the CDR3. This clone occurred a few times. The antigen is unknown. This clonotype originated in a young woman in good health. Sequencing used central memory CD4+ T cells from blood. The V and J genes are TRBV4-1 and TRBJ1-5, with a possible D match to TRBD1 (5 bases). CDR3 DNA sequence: TGCGCCAGCAGCCACGCGGGACGGGGGAATCAGCCCCAGCATTTT. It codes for CASSHAGRGNQPQHF.